This TCR beta chain derives from a study of OX40 agonist ivuxolimab in advanced cancers. Overall study context: Ivuxolimab is a fully human IgG2 antibody that activates OX40 (CD134).

Repertoires were generated with immunoSEQ multiplex PCR, while TCRdb's copy carries only in-frame clones and drops some. The sample has over 75,000 clones; roughly 93% are singletons. Findings and limits, study-wide: Researchers did not determine the expanded peripheral T cells' antigen specificity.

This clone was seen a few times. The antigen remains unidentified. The sample consisted of CD4+ or CD8+ T cells sorted from blood, taken in a trial of the OX40 agonist ivuxolimab. The sequence was obtained from an adult with an advanced solid tumor such as melanoma, head and neck, liver or kidney cancer.

The CDR3 nucleotides are TGCGCCAGCAGTGAGTCGGGGGTTCTGAACGAGCAGTACTTC. Translation: CASSESGVLNEQYF. The V and J genes are TRBV10-1 and TRBJ2-7; the D gene could be TRBD1 or TRBD2 (5 bases each). CDR1 WNHNN and CDR2 SYGVQD come from the germline V gene (reference sequence). The CDR3 spans 14 residues. With 0 bases removed from V and 5 bases from J, the gap between germline ends came to 11 bases.